The text below deals with one T cell receptor (beta chain). V lost 5 bases and J lost 3; bases outside the gene matches: 7. The germline V gene has CDR1 SGHTA and CDR2 FQGNSA. This CDR3 has 14 residues. The sample comes from a study of PD-L1 blockade in urothelial cancer. Study at large: From 0 to 3 prior chemotherapy regimens had been given to the patients.

Time point of the sample: peripheral blood 6 weeks after treatment start. Urothelial carcinoma in patients was locally advanced or metastatic. TCR analog templates of synthetic origin were spiked into each PCR. The table came from immunoSEQ multiplex PCR; TCRdb's copy has only in-frame clones and leaves some out. The table shows 50,000 to 55,000 clones, with approximately 90% occurring only once. The chain has TRBV7-2 and TRBJ2-7; TRBD1 aligns across 7 bases. The sequence was obtained from a man aged 60-69 years with urothelial cancer. The sequencing used PBMCs, collected around atezolizumab (anti-PD-L1) treatment. CDR3 loop: CASSTTGRGYEQYF. CDR3 in DNA: TGTGCCAGCAGCACGACAGGGAGAGGCTACGAGCAGTACTTC.